This TCR beta chain is from a study of cytomegalovirus exposure and HLA in healthy donors. Study-level information: In a later analysis, it was reported that the 110 or so validation repertoires had been produced on the same platform as the roughly 700 repertoires belonging to the first cohort. Study observations and caveats: First-cohort TCR clusters were later found to tend to co-occur in the 120 validation repertoires. According to reports, the classifier identified cytomegalovirus status with high specificity and sensitivity.

Here immunoSEQ multiplex PCR was the method, and the copy in TCRdb shows in-frame clones only, minus some. The data show some 56,000 clones, about 92% seen once. Points on this clone: Its cognate antigen is unknown.

V was trimmed by 4 bases and J by 1 base, leaving 2 bases between them. Germline V CDR1 and CDR2: MNHEY, SVGAGI. The CDR3 is 12 residues long. The sample was PBMCs. The chain joins TRBV6-5 to TRBJ2-4; no clear D. This TCR came from a woman aged 18 to 35 in good health and CMV-seropositive. Here the CDR3 reads CASSSAKNIQYF. The CDR3 nucleotides are TGTGCCAGCAGTTCGGCCAAAAACATTCAGTACTTC.